The clone carrying this TCR beta chain was recorded a few times. This specimen comes from a study of patients and donors after allogeneic stem cell transplantation. CDR3 length equals 14 residues. CDR1 and CDR2 from the germline V gene are SGHRS and YFSETQ. Trimming removed 4 bases at V and 4 bases at J, with 14 bases between. MiXCR, run by TCRdb on the RT-PCR reads, gives a single entry per CDR3 protein. The repertoire holds some 880,000 distinct CDR3 sequences, with roughly 18% as singletons. The specimen was blood, either unsorted or a sorted T cell fraction (not recorded which). The receptor was derived from a human donor who was either an allogeneic HSCT recipient or a stem cell or donor lymphocyte infusion donor (not recorded which). It is not recorded whose cells these are; they may come from a transplant donor. The chain has TRBV5-1 and TRBJ2-5; possibly TRBD2 for D (7 bases). The chain's CDR3 is CASSRGGGLETQYF. The CDR3 DNA follows: TGCGCCAGCAGCCGGGGAGGGGGTCTAGAGACCCAGTACTTC.